The next 15 T cell receptor beta chains were all read from a single sample in a study of cytomegalovirus exposure and HLA in healthy donors (dated by TCRdb to the late 2010s). Libraries were constructed by the immunoSEQ multiplex PCR assay. For the multiplex PCR, a mixture combining 60 forward primers for TCR Vbeta segments and 13 reverse primers for TCR Jbeta segments was used. Sourced from immuneACCESS, this table was stored by TCRdb with only in-frame sequences that have V and J called. A share of the clones is absent; for the studies checked, an unresolved V gene accounts for under half, and the remainder has no known explanation. Recorded for this sample are more than 150,000 clones; 87% of them occurred a single time. The ten top clones hold over 0.2% of the sample. Sequenced material: PBMCs. Every receptor here comes from a girl under three years old in good health and CMV-seronegative.

The rearrangement joins TRBV7-2 to TRBJ2-5; 7 nucleotides match TRBD2. This CDR3 has 14 amino acids. Trimming removed 4 bases from V and 1 base from J; junction bases left unmatched: 3. CDR1 is SGHTA and CDR2 is FQGNSA in the germline V gene. The CDR3 bases are TGTGCCAGCAGCTACCGGACTAGCCAAGAGACCCAGTACTTC. As protein: CASSYRTSQETQYF.

This chain links TRBV7-9 with TRBJ1-6, with 7 bases identical to TRBD1. CDR3 length: 17 residues. J gave up 9 bases and V 1 base, and 12 bases lay outside the gene matches. CDR1 SEHNR and CDR2 FQNEAQ come from the germline V gene (reference sequence). CDR3 sequence: CASSLVVGQGESSPLHF. CDR3 DNA: TGTGCCAGCAGCTTAGTGGTTGGGCAGGGGGAAAGTTCACCCCTCCACTTT. The whole variable domain, filled in from reference TRBV7-9 and TRBJ1-6, reads DTGVSQNPRHKITKRGQNVTFRCDPISEHNRLYWYRQTLGQGPEFLTYFQNEAQLEKSRLLSDRFSAERPKGSFSTLEIQRTEQGDSAMYLCASSLVVGQGESSPLHFGNGTRLTVT.

This chain connects TRBV27 to TRBJ1-5; D is ambiguous. Germline V gives CDR1 MNHEY, CDR2 SMNVEV (reference sequence). The CDR3 totals 13 residues. Trimming stripped 2 bases from V and 6 bases from J, with 8 bases between. The CDR3 coding sequence is TGTGCCAGCAGTTTACAGATTGCTCAGCCCCAGCATTTT. This encodes CASSLQIAQPQHF.

V and J are TRBV2 and TRBJ2-1; TRBD2 agrees at 8 bases. The germline V gene encodes CDR1 SNHLY and CDR2 FYNNEI. V gave up 4 bases and J gave up 8 bases; unmatched junction bases: 1. The CDR3 covers 12 residues. CDR3 in amino acids: CASSVLADEQFF. Written as DNA, the CDR3 is TGTGCCAGCAGTGTACTAGCGGATGAGCAGTTCTTC. Variable domain in full (rest from reference TRBV2 and TRBJ2-1): EPEVTQTPSHQVTQMGQEVILRCVPISNHLYFYWYRQILGQKVEFLVSFYNNEISEKSEIFDDQFSVERPDGSNFTLKIRSTKLEDSAMYFCASSVLADEQFFGPGTRLTVL.

V and J are TRBV5-1 and TRBJ2-3, with 8 bases that match TRBD2. Germline loops: CDR1 SGHRS, CDR2 YFSETQ. V lost 4 bases, J lost 3 bases, and 4 bases stayed unmatched. This CDR3 contains 14 residues. The CDR3 protein is CASSTGGTTDTQYF. DNA for the CDR3: TGCGCCAGCAGCACGGGGGGGACTACAGATACGCAGTATTTT.

V usage is TRBV6-1 and J usage is TRBJ2-7; D possibly corresponds to TRBD1 (6 bases). Trimming pared 7 bases from V and 6 bases from J, leaving 16 bases between. Germline V CDR1 and CDR2: MNHNS, SASEGT. This CDR3 spans 13 amino acids. The CDR3 DNA is TGTGCCAGCACCAGGGGACAAAGGGTCGAGCAGTACTTC. It translates to CASTRGQRVEQYF.

V gene TRBV4-1 combines with J gene TRBJ2-1, with 10 bases lining up with TRBD1. The CDR3 loop spans 16 amino acids. The trim removed 4 bases at V and 4 bases at J, leaving 7 bases unmatched. CDR1 and CDR2 from the germline V gene are MGHRA and YSYEKL. CDR3 loop: CASSREPGQGYNEQFF. As DNA, the CDR3 is TGCGCCAGCAGCCGAGAACCGGGACAGGGGTACAATGAGCAGTTCTTC.

Regarding this clone: One end of the junction varies from germline; a read error may be responsible. The V and J genes are TRBV5-1 and TRBJ2-5, with D tentatively TRBD1 (5 bases). The CDR3 length is 15 residues. CDR1 SGHRS and CDR2 YFSETQ come from the germline V gene. Here the CDR3 reads CASSHLGQHQEAQYF. CDR3 nucleotides: TGCGCCAGCAGCCATCTGGGGCAGCATCAAGAGGCCCAGTACTTC.

The V and J genes are TRBV5-1 and TRBJ2-7; 7 nucleotides match TRBD1. CDR1 and CDR2 from the germline V gene are SGHRS and YFSETQ. Losses at the gene ends were 4 bases for V and 6 bases for J; bases not matched to a gene: 10. CDR3 length: 14 amino acids. Here the CDR3 reads CASSPDRDPIEQYF. The CDR3 coding sequence is TGCGCCAGCAGCCCCGACAGGGATCCCATCGAGCAGTACTTC.

The gene calls are TRBV5-1 and TRBJ2-1, with TRBD2 matching 8 bases. Germline CDR1 and CDR2: SGHRS and YFSETQ. Trimming at V came to 4 bases and at J to 0 bases, leaving 6 bases not matched to a gene. The CDR3 is 16 amino acids. The CDR3 DNA follows: TGCGCCAGCAGCCCCACCGGGACTAGCTCCTACAATGAGCAGTTCTTC. Translation gives CASSPTGTSSYNEQFF.

This chain links TRBV6-1 with TRBJ2-1, with D maybe TRBD1 (6 bases). CDR3 length: 17 residues. The ends were cut back, 4 bases at V and 0 bases at J, with 16 bases in the middle. Germline V CDR1 and CDR2: MNHNS, SASEGT. CDR3: CASSGRLGASSYNEQFF. As DNA, the CDR3 is TGTGCCAGCAGTGGCCGTTTGGGGGCCAGCTCCTACAATGAGCAGTTCTTC.

This clone was detected once. The CDR3 bases are TGTGCCTGGACCGACAGTTCCTACGAGCAGTACTTC. Translating gives CAWTDSSYEQYF. J is TRBJ2-7 and V is TRBV30, with D perhaps TRBD1 (5 bases). This CDR3 has 12 amino acids. V was shortened by 4 bases and J by 1 base, with 8 bases between the two germline ends. Germline V lookup: CDR1 GTSNPN, CDR2 SVGIG (reference sequence). The complete variable domain, with remaining parts taken from reference TRBV30 and TRBJ2-7, reads SQTIHQWPATLVQPVGSPLSLECTVEGTSNPNLYWYRQAAGRGLQLLFYSVGIGQISSEVPQNLSASRPQDRQFILSSKKLLLSDSGFYLCAWTDSSYEQYFGPGTRLTVT.

This chain uses TRBV5-1 with TRBJ2-2; D not resolved. The CDR3 totals 16 residues. Germline V gene lookup returns CDR1 SGHRS and CDR2 YFSETQ. Trimming took off 0 bases at V and 6 bases at J, with 15 bases between the two ends. Written as DNA, the CDR3 is TGCGCCAGCAGCTTGGACCCTAGTATCGGGTCCGGGGAGCTGTTTTTT. Amino acid sequence: CASSLDPSIGSGELFF.

This chain connects TRBV30 to TRBJ1-5; D uncertain. Germline V gene data show CDR1 as GTSNPN and CDR2 as SVGIG (reference sequence). The CDR3 extends over 14 amino acids. Trimming cost V 0 bases and J 2 bases, with 8 bases left between them. CDR3 protein: CAWSVEGGNQPQHF. CDR3 coding DNA: TGTGCCTGGAGTGTAGAGGGTGGCAATCAGCCCCAGCATTTT.

The genes are TRBV9 and TRBJ1-4, with D possibly TRBD1 on 5 matching bases. The CDR3 contains 15 residues. The V end was cut by 3 bases, the J end by 0 bases, with 9 bases between. The germline V gene has CDR1 SGDLS and CDR2 YYNGEE. The CDR3 DNA reads as TGTGCCAGCAGCGGATCGACAGCAACTAATGAAAAACTGTTTTTT. As protein: CASSGSTATNEKLFF.